This entry lists 21 T cell receptor beta chains sequenced from one sample in a study of T cell repertoires in cytomegalovirus infection. No cognate antigen is known for these TCRs. MiXCR was run by TCRdb on the reads, yielding one entry per CDR3 protein. This sample yields 350,000 to 400,000 distinct CDR3 sequences, of which just under 35% are seen a single time; about 13% belongs to the top ten. The starting material was cultured PBMCs, obtained from culture after CMV antigen stimulation. Source of these receptors: a human donor in good health (CMV status not recorded). Some clones in this sample may be carry-over from other donors' samples.

The CDR3 coding sequence is TGTGCCACCAGCACTACCCTAGGACTAGCGGGAGGCAATGAGCAGTTCTTC. Amino acids: CATSTTLGLAGGNEQFF. This chain links TRBV15 with TRBJ2-1; 14 bases are a match to TRBD2. The CDR3 has 17 residues. Per germline, CDR1 LNHNV and CDR2 YYDKDF (reference sequence). V was clipped by 4 bases and J by 6 bases; unmatched bases: 8.

This clonotype has a handful of counts. The CDR3 spells CASSQNPGWTEAFF. The CDR3 coding sequence is TGTGCCAGCAGCCAAAATCCGGGGTGGACTGAAGCTTTCTTT. V and J are TRBV14 and TRBJ1-1, with no clear D. V dropped 2 bases and J dropped 5 bases, with 12 bases sitting between them. CDR1 is SGHDN and CDR2 is FVKESK in the germline V gene. The CDR3 loop spans 14 amino acids.

V usage is TRBV29-1 and J usage is TRBJ1-4; TRBD1 might be the D (5 bases). Germline V gene data show CDR1 as SQVTM and CDR2 as ANQGSEA. Between the trimmed V and J ends, which lost 6 bases and 0 bases, there was a span of 11 bases. The length of the CDR3 is 14 residues. The CDR3 region is CSVKKGTTNEKLFF. The CDR3 region has the DNA TGCAGCGTCAAAAAGGGGACAACTAATGAAAAACTGTTTTTT.

The chain is built from TRBV12-3 or TRBV12-4 and TRBJ1-5; possibly TRBD1 for D (6 bases). CDR3 length: 15 residues. V was trimmed by 7 bases and J by 5 bases, leaving 18 bases between them. The CDR3 spells CASKGVGRPDQPQHF. As DNA, the CDR3 is TGTGCCAGCAAGGGGGTTGGCAGGCCGGATCAGCCCCAGCATTTT.

The J gene is TRBJ2-1, the V gene TRBV2; D gene ambiguous. This CDR3 comprises 13 residues. V was clipped by 4 bases and J by 4 bases, with 8 bases between them. CDR1 is SNHLY, CDR2 FYNNEI, per germline. The CDR3, as DNA: TGTGCCAGCAGTGTCAACAGATACAATGAGCAGTTCTTC. Translating it yields CASSVNRYNEQFF.

This clonotype has a handful of counts. This chain links TRBV7-6 with TRBJ2-5, with unresolved D. The germline CDR1 and CDR2 sequences are SGHVS and FNYEAQ. Trimming took off 3 bases at V and 5 bases at J, with 13 bases between the two ends. The CDR3 contains 14 residues. The CDR3 sequence: CASSFGVLTETQYF. The CDR3 DNA reads TGTGCCAGCAGCTTTGGGGTACTTACCGAGACCCAGTACTTC. Looking up the rest from reference TRBV7-6 and TRBJ2-5 gives the full variable domain: GAGVSQSPRYKVTKRGQDVALRCDPISGHVSLYWYRQALGQGPEFLTYFNYEAQQDKSGLPNDRFSAERPEGSISTLTIQRTEQRDSAMYRCASSFGVLTETQYFGPGTRLLVL.

The chain combines TRBV3-1 with TRBJ1-1, with D uncertain. CDR1 is LGHDT, CDR2 YNNKEL, per germline (reference sequence). V gave up 5 bases and J gave up 0 bases, with 7 bases separating them. The CDR3 extends over 13 amino acids. The CDR3 DNA is TGTGCCAGCAGCGCCAAGTTGAACACTGAAGCTTTCTTT. Translated: CASSAKLNTEAFF.

The chain carries TRBV4-1 and TRBJ2-1, with 7 bases that match TRBD2. V was pared by 2 bases and J by 0 bases, with 4 bases of the junction left unmatched. The CDR3 has 16 amino acids. The germline CDR1 and CDR2 sequences are MGHRA and YSYEKL. In nucleotides, the CDR3 is TGCGCCAGCAGCCAACGGGGGAGGGGCTCCTACAATGAGCAGTTCTTC. Its translation: CASSQRGRGSYNEQFF.

This rearrangement joins TRBV7-2 to TRBJ2-1; D is ambiguous. Trimming removed 1 base from V and 5 bases from J, with 12 bases in between. The CDR3 has 15 amino acids. The germline V gene encodes CDR1 SGHTA and CDR2 FQGNSA. CDR3 coding DNA: TGTGCCAGCAGCTTAGATCTGGGCGGCCACAATGAGCAGTTCTTC. Translating it yields CASSLDLGGHNEQFF.

This clonotype was detected many times. This rearrangement joins TRBV7-2 to TRBJ2-1; D may be TRBD1 (5 bases). Per the germline V gene, CDR1 is SGHTA and CDR2 is FQGNSA. The CDR3 is made up of 15 amino acids. The V and J ends lost 3 bases and 5 bases respectively, with 14 bases between them. The CDR3 protein is CASSFRGGKNNEQFF. The CDR3 region has the DNA TGTGCCAGCAGCTTTAGGGGCGGTAAAAACAATGAGCAGTTCTTC. The full variable domain, rest sourced from reference TRBV7-2 and TRBJ2-1, is GAGVSQSPSNKVTEKGKDVELRCDPISGHTALYWYRQSLGQGLEFLIYFQGNSAPDKSGLPSDRFSAERTGGSVSTLTIQRTQQEDSAVYLCASSFRGGKNNEQFFGPGTRLTVL.

The genes are TRBV28 and TRBJ1-4; 7 bases map to TRBD1. V shed 1 base, J shed 4 bases, and the junction held 9 bases outside the gene matches. The CDR3 is 17 residues long. CDR1 MDHEN and CDR2 SYDVKM come from the germline V gene. The CDR3 DNA reads as TGTGCCAGCAGTTTATTTAAGGGGGCGGAGGTTAATGAAAAACTGTTTTTT. Amino acids: CASSLFKGAEVNEKLFF.

The chain links TRBV7-8 to TRBJ2-1; 10 nucleotides line up with TRBD2. There are 15 residues in the CDR3. The J segment lost 10 bases and the V segment lost 5 bases, leaving 11 bases of the junction unmatched. Per the germline V gene, CDR1 is SGHVS and CDR2 is FQNEAQ. Here the CDR3 DNA reads TGTGCCAGCAGCCTCGAGCTAGCGGGAGCCAGGGAGCAGTTCTTC. As protein: CASSLELAGAREQFF.

This sequence joins TRBV11-3 and TRBJ2-7, with TRBD2 as a possible D gene (6 bases). Per germline, CDR1 SGHNT and CDR2 YENEEA. Trimming pared 3 bases from V and 7 bases from J, leaving 13 bases between. The CDR3 is made up of 13 amino acids. In DNA form, the CDR3 reads TGTGCCAGCAGCTTCGGTCTCGCGGGGGAGCAGTACTTC. It specifies CASSFGLAGEQYF.

This clonotype has only a few counts. The chain has TRBV19 and TRBJ1-3, with D unresolved. The CDR3 spans 14 residues. Trimming removed 6 bases at V and 3 bases at J, with 12 bases between. The germline V gene encodes CDR1 LNHDA and CDR2 SQIVND (reference sequence). The CDR3 protein is CASREGSVGNTIYF. CDR3 DNA: TGTGCCAGTAGGGAGGGATCGGTTGGAAACACCATATATTTT.

This clonotype was picked up a small number of times. The rearrangement joins TRBV7-2 to TRBJ2-7; 8 bases map to TRBD2. The germline CDR1 and CDR2 sequences are SGHTA and FQGNSA. V shed 5 bases and J 6 bases; nucleotides not matched to a gene: 6. The CDR3 runs 13 residues. Here the CDR3 DNA reads TGTGCCAGCAGCCCCCCCCGGGAGGGCGAGCAGTACTTC. This gives the protein CASSPPREGEQYF.

V is TRBV19 and J is TRBJ1-6, with D possibly TRBD1 on 5 matching bases. The V gene lost 11 bases and the J gene lost 6 bases, with 17 bases spanning the gap. There are 14 residues in the CDR3. From germline, CDR1 is LNHDA and CDR2 SQIVND (reference sequence). The CDR3 region is CAGGEAGLNSPLHF. Here the CDR3 DNA reads TGTGCCGGGGGAGAAGCAGGGCTTAATTCACCCCTCCACTTT.

This clonotype was detected a few times. The V gene is TRBV12-3 or TRBV12-4, the J gene TRBJ1-1; weak D call: TRBD1 (6 bases). The CDR3 loop spans 11 amino acids. V lost 8 bases, J lost 10 bases, and 14 bases lay in between. This chain's CDR3 is CASSNQGIAFF. CDR3 nucleotides: TGTGCCAGCTCTAATCAGGGGATAGCTTTCTTT.

This clonotype has just a few counts. CDR3 loop: CASSSPTGGITEAFF. CDR3 nucleotides: TGTGCCAGCAGTTCGCCGACAGGGGGCATCACTGAAGCTTTCTTT. The V call is TRBV28, the J call TRBJ1-1; 10 nucleotides match TRBD1. Trimming removed 4 bases from V and 4 bases from J; junction bases left unmatched: 6. This CDR3 spans 15 amino acids. CDR1 MDHEN and CDR2 SYDVKM come from the germline V gene.

Many counts were recorded for this clonotype. The rearrangement links TRBV28 to TRBJ2-3; TRBD2 aligns across 11 bases. This CDR3 is built from 15 residues. J lost 4 bases, V lost 4 bases, and 4 bases had no gene match. Looked up from germline, CDR1 is MDHEN and CDR2 is SYDVKM. The CDR3 reads CASSSLAGGPDTQYF. DNA of the CDR3: TGTGCCAGCAGTTCTTTAGCGGGAGGGCCAGATACGCAGTATTTT.

This clonotype occurred once. The chain combines TRBV6-5 with TRBJ2-2; 11 bases align to TRBD1. The V gene's germline CDR1 is MNHEY and CDR2 SVGAGI. The ends lost 11 bases at V and 4 bases at J; junction bases unmatched: 3. The CDR3 loop spans 13 amino acids. The CDR3 spells CAAGTGGTGELFF. The CDR3 region has the DNA TGTGCCGCCGGGACAGGGGGCACCGGGGAGCTGTTTTTT.

The chain joins TRBV7-6 to TRBJ1-5, with D perhaps TRBD1 (6 bases). This CDR3 region has 15 residues. V was trimmed by 4 bases and J by 0 bases, leaving 10 bases between them. Per germline, CDR1 SGHVS and CDR2 FNYEAQ. In nucleotides, the CDR3 is TGTGCCAGCAGCTCGGACAGTAATAGCAATCAGCCCCAGCATTTT. As protein: CASSSDSNSNQPQHF.